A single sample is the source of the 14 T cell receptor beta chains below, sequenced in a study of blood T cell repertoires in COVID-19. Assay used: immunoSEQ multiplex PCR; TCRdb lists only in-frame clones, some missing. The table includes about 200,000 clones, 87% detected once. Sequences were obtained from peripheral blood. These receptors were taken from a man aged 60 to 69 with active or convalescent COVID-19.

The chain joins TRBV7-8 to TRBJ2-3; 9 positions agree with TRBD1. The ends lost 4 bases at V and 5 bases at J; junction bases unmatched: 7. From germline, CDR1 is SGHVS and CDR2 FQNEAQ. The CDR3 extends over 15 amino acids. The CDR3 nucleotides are TGTGCCAGCAGCTCAAAAGGGACAGGGAGAGATACGCAGTATTTT. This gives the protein CASSSKGTGRDTQYF.

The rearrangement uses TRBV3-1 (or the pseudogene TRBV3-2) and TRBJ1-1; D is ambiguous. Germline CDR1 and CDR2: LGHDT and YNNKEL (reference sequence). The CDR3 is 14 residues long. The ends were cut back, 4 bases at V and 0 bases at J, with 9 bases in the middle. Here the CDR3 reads CASSLQSMNTEAFF. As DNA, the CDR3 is TGTGCCAGCAGCCTACAGAGTATGAACACTGAAGCTTTCTTT.

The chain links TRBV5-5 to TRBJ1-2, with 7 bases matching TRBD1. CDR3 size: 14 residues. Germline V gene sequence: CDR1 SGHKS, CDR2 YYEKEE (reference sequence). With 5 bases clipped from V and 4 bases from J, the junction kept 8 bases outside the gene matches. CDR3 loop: CASRGQEGPYGYTF. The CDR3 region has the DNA TGTGCCAGCAGAGGACAGGAAGGCCCCTATGGCTACACCTTC.

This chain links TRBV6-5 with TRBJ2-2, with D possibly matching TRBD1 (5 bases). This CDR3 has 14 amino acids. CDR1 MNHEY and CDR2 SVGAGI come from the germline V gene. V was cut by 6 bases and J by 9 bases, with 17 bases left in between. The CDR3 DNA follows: TGTGCCAGCAGGGACAATTCGGGTGTATGGGAGCTGTTTTTT. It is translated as CASRDNSGVWELFF.

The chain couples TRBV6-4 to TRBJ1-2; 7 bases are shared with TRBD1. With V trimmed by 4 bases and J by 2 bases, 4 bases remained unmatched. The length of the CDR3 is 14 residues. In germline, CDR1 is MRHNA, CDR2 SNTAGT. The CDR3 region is CASSVPTGNYGYTF. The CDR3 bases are TGTGCCAGCAGTGTACCGACAGGGAACTATGGCTACACCTTC.

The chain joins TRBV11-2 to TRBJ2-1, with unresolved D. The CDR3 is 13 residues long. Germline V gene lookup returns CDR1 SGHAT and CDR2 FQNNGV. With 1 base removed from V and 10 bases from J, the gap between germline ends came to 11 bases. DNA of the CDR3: TGTGCCAGCAGCTTAGCCCTTGATGAGGAGCAGTTCTTC. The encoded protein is CASSLALDEEQFF.

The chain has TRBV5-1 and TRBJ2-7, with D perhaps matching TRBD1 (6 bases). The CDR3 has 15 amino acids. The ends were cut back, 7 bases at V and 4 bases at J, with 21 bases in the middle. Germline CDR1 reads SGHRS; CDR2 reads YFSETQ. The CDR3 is CASAPRTVILYEQYF. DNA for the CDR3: TGCGCCAGCGCCCCGAGGACAGTGATCCTTTACGAGCAGTACTTC.

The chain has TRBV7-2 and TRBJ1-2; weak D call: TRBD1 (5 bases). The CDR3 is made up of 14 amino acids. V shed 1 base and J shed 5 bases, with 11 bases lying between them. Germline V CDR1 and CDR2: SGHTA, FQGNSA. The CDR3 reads CASSLGVQGYGYTF. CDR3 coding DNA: TGTGCCAGCAGCTTAGGGGTCCAGGGTTATGGCTACACCTTC.

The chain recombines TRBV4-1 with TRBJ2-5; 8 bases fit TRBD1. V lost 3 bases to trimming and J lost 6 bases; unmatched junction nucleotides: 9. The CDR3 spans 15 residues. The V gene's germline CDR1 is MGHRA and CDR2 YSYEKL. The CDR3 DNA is TGCGCCAGCAGCCACCAGGGGGCTGGGAGGCAGACCCAGTACTTC. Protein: CASSHQGAGRQTQYF.

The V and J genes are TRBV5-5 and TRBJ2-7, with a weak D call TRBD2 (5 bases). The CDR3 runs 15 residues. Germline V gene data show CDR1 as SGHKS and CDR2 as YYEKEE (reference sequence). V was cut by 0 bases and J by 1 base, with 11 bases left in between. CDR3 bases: TGTGCCAGCAGCTTGGCGGCCTGGAGGTCCTACGAGCAGTACTTC. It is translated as CASSLAAWRSYEQYF.

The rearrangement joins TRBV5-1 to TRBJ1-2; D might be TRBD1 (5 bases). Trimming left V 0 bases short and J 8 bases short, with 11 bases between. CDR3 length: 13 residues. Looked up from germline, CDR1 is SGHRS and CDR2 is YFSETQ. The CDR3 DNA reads TGCGCCAGCAGCTTGGCAGGGAAAAGCGGCTACACCTTC. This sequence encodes CASSLAGKSGYTF. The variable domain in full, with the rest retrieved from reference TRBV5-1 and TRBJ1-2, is KAGVTQTPRYLIKTRGQQVTLSCSPISGHRSVSWYQQTPGQGLQFLFEYFSETQRNKGNFPGRFSGRQFSNSRSEMNVSTLELGDSALYLCASSLAGKSGYTFGSGTRLTVV.

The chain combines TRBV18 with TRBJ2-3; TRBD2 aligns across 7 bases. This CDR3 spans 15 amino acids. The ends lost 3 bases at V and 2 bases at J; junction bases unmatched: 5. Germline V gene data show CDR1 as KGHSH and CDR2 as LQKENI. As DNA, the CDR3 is TGTGCCAGCTCACCCCGGGACTACCTCACAGATACGCAGTATTTT. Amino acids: CASSPRDYLTDTQYF.

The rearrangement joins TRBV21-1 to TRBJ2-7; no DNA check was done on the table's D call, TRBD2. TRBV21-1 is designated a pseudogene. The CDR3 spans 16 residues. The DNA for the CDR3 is TGTGCCAGCAGCAAAGCAAGGGCGGGGGCCCCGGGGGAGCAGTACTTC. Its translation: CASSKARAGAPGEQYF.

The CDR3 here is CASSSVGGASTEQYF. The DNA for the CDR3 is TGTGCCAGCAGTTCGGTAGGGGGGGCCTCAACCGAGCAGTACTTC. The chain recombines TRBV6-2 or TRBV6-3 with TRBJ2-7, with D possibly TRBD2 on 7 matching bases. This CDR3 has 15 amino acids. With 4 bases removed from V and 6 bases from J, the gap between germline ends came to 19 bases. CDR1 and CDR2 (germline): MNHEY, SVGEGT.